This T cell receptor beta chain was sequenced for a study of T cells in tuberculosis. Overall study context: A South African cohort included IGRA-negative adolescents, latently infected IGRA-positive adolescents and adults with active tuberculosis. Within 7 days of starting treatment, or before, PBMC were stored. Study-wide points: Selection depended on which cryopreserved specimens were available.

Of note for this clone: What it binds is not known.

Time point noted: new active TB diagnosis, blood taken before or within 7 days of starting treatment. Each patient had positive sputum smear microscopy and/or positive culture. The CDR3 runs 15 residues. Trimming took 4 bases from V and 5 from J; bases not matched to a gene: 6. CDR1 is MNHNS, CDR2 SASEGT, per germline. Clones were sequenced by immunoSEQ multiplex PCR, and TCRdb holds only the in-frame ones, with some missing. Here the sample spans roughly 30,000 clones, more than 75% being singletons. The chain couples TRBV6-1 to TRBJ2-5, with 11 nucleotides matching TRBD2. The clonotype was recovered from an adult with tuberculosis. This specimen consisted of PBMCs, obtained at tuberculosis diagnosis. The chain's CDR3 is CASSVLAGGRETQYF. DNA for the CDR3: TGTGCCAGCAGTGTCCTAGCGGGGGGCCGGGAGACCCAGTACTTC.